The clone carrying this T cell receptor (beta chain) was seen at least ten times. Its matching antigen is unknown. This sample is part of a study of breast tumors, draining lymph nodes, adjacent tissues. Study-wide findings and caveats: That most tumor T cells come from lymph nodes remained unproven. Findings are consistent with lymph node origin and intratumoral expansion of most tumor T cells. Compared with lymph nodes, tumors were less diverse; compared with nontumor tissue, more. Luminal-like breast cancer showed significantly greater tumor-nontumor repertoire similarity than basal-like breast cancer did.

MiXCR, applied by TCRdb to the multiplex PCR reads, yields one record per CDR3 protein. The table has about 230,000 distinct CDR3 sequences, roughly 32% seen once. Samples came from axillary lymph nodes draining the breast cancer. The CDR3 has 14 residues. J lost 7 bases, V lost 1 base, and 3 bases had no gene match. CDR1 and CDR2 (germline): LGHNA, YNFKEQ. The V call is TRBV4-2, the J call TRBJ2-1; TRBD1 agrees at 8 bases. Material: axillary lymph node tissue. This sequence was found in a female donor with breast cancer. Some clones in this sample may be carry-over from other donors' samples. The CDR3: CASSQGTGINEQFF. In DNA, the CDR3 is TGTGCCAGCAGCCAAGGGACAGGGATAAATGAGCAGTTCTTC.